Sequencing of this T cell receptor (beta chain) was carried out in a study of blood T cell repertoires in COVID-19. Clones were sequenced by immunoSEQ multiplex PCR, and TCRdb holds only the in-frame ones, with some missing. The sample holds fewer than 200,000 clones, just under 85% seen once. The receptor was isolated from an elderly woman with acute or convalescent COVID-19. Sequences were obtained from peripheral blood.

This chain's CDR3 is CASSLQGERQPQHF. For the CDR3, the DNA is TGTGCCAGCAGCCTACAGGGAGAGAGGCAGCCCCAGCATTTT. V is TRBV7-6 and J is TRBJ1-5; D is possibly TRBD1 (6 bases). V was trimmed by 5 bases and J by 7 bases, leaving 15 bases between them. The length of the CDR3 is 14 residues. Germline assignment: CDR1 SGHVS and CDR2 FNYEAQ.